This T cell receptor (beta chain) came from a study of OX40 agonist ivuxolimab in advanced cancers. Study details: Recorded diagnoses for dose-escalation patients were hepatocellular carcinoma, melanoma, renal cell or head and neck cancer.

TCRdb's copy holds only in-frame clones and misses some; the assay was immunoSEQ multiplex PCR. The sample records roughly 90,000 clones, about 87% being singletons. Germline loops: CDR1 KGHSH, CDR2 LQKENI. V lost 3 bases, J lost 2 bases, and 14 bases lay in between. CDR3 length equals 17 residues. The source is an adult with an advanced solid tumor such as melanoma, head and neck, liver or kidney cancer. This rearrangement joins TRBV18 to TRBJ2-6; perhaps TRBD1 as D (5 bases). The sequencing used CD4+ or CD8+ T cells sorted from blood, collected in a trial of the OX40 agonist ivuxolimab. This CDR3 is CASSPRQGSAGANVLTF. Here the CDR3 DNA reads TGTGCCAGCTCACCTAGGCAGGGAAGCGCTGGGGCCAACGTCCTGACTTTC. Full variable domain (outside the CDR3, taken from reference TRBV18 and TRBJ2-6): NAGVMQNPRHLVRRRGQEARLRCSPMKGHSHVYWYRQLPEEGLKFMVYLQKENIIDESGMPKERFSAEFPKEGPSILRIQQVVRGDSAAYFCASSPRQGSAGANVLTFGAGSRLTVL.